This T cell receptor (beta chain) was recovered during a study of T cell responses to AZD1222 COVID-19 vaccine. The wider study: The study pooled second doses at about 4 or about 12 weeks.

Clones were read by immunoSEQ multiplex PCR, and TCRdb kept only the in-frame ones, dropping some. The table shows approximately 190,000 clones, with approximately 91% occurring only once. A word on this clone: Its antigen is not identified.

Per the germline V gene, CDR1 is SGHKS and CDR2 is YYEKEE (reference sequence). The CDR3 runs to 16 residues. Trimming took 0 bases from V and 0 from J, leaving 9 bases between them. Findings and caveats of the study: Researchers took repertoire samples only after the peak T cell response had come.

V is TRBV5-5 and J is TRBJ2-2; D tentatively fits TRBD1 or TRBD2 (5 bases each). The clonotype comes from an adult in good health. The sample in question was peripheral blood, obtained on day 0 of AZD1222 vaccination. As DNA, the CDR3 is TGTGCCAGCAGCTTGGCCGGGACGGCGAACACCGGGGAGCTGTTTTTT. Its translation is CASSLAGTANTGELFF.